Presented here are 7 T cell receptor beta chains from one specimen sequenced in a study of beta chain features in type 1 diabetes. Study observations and caveats: Moderate yet significant TCRB CDR3 shortening was seen in Type 1 diabetes patients in all four CD4+ subsets.

The study reverse transcribed the entire isolated RNA, so it sequenced expressed TCRB transcripts. Using immunoSEQ multiplex PCR, the repertoire was profiled, and TCRdb retains in-frame clones only, with some absent. The profile covers roughly 260,000 clones, with about 20% appearing a single time and about 0.028% taken by the ten largest. These receptors lack a known antigen. The sequencing input was naive CD4+ T cells from blood. The receptors shown here come from a woman in her forties with type 1 diabetes.

This clone has just a few counts. The genes are TRBV28 and TRBJ2-7; TRBD1 aligns across 11 bases. Germline V gene sequence: CDR1 MDHEN, CDR2 SYDVKM. The CDR3 runs 15 residues. Trimming took 2 bases from V and 5 from J; bases not matched to a gene: 5. CDR3 coding DNA: TGTGCCAGCAGTTTACTGGACAGGGGGCCCCACGAGCAGTACTTC. It is translated as CASSLLDRGPHEQYF.

There are a few counts of this clone. This chain links TRBV7-2 with TRBJ2-1, with 10 bases fitting TRBD1. CDR1 and CDR2 from the germline V gene are SGHTA and FQGNSA. V dropped 3 bases and J dropped 8; count of bases not matched to a gene: 4. The CDR3 consists of 14 residues. The CDR3 nucleotides read TGTGCCAGCAGCTTTATTGGGACAGGGGATGAGCAGTTCTTC. Amino acid sequence: CASSFIGTGDEQFF.

CDR3 in amino acids: CASSPGLANFDTQYF. CDR3 bases: TGTGCCAGCAGCCCGGGACTAGCTAACTTCGATACGCAGTATTTT. V is TRBV7-9 and J is TRBJ2-3; 9 nucleotides match TRBD2. With 5 bases clipped from V and 6 bases from J, the junction kept 9 bases outside the gene matches. The CDR3 is 15 residues long. Per the germline V gene, CDR1 is SEHNR and CDR2 is FQNEAQ (reference sequence).

This clone was detected a few times. The chain uses TRBV28 and TRBJ2-1, with D maybe TRBD2 (5 bases). The V gene lost 9 bases and the J gene lost 7 bases, with 13 bases spanning the gap. The CDR3 contains 12 residues. Per the germline V gene, CDR1 is MDHEN and CDR2 is SYDVKM. The CDR3 region is CASEGRRNEQFF. The CDR3 DNA follows: TGTGCCAGTGAGGGTCGGCGAAATGAGCAGTTCTTC.

This clone has a handful of counts. This sequence joins TRBV9 and TRBJ2-1; TRBD2 matches 9 bases. The germline V gene has CDR1 SGDLS and CDR2 YYNGEE. Trimming at V came to 3 bases and at J to 9 bases, leaving 10 bases not matched to a gene. The CDR3 sequence is 15 residues long. The CDR3 DNA reads as TGTGCCAGCAGCGGGGCCAGCGGGAGGTTGACTGAGCAGTTCTTC. Amino acids: CASSGASGRLTEQFF. Based on the CDR3 plus reference TRBV9 and TRBJ2-1, the full variable domain is DSGVTQTPKHLITATGQRVTLRCSPRSGDLSVYWYQQSLDQGLQFLIQYYNGEERAKGNILERFSAQQFPDLHSELNLSSLELGDSALYFCASSGASGRLTEQFFGPGTRLTVL.

The CDR3 DNA reads TGTGCCAGCAGCCCGCGCGGGAGAGGGGGTGAGCAGTACTTC. Translating it yields CASSPRGRGGEQYF. This chain links TRBV16 with TRBJ2-7; possible D gene TRBD2, 7 bases. The CDR3 spans 14 residues. The V end was cut by 4 bases, the J end by 7 bases, with 17 bases between. Looked up from germline, CDR1 is KGHSY and CDR2 is FQNENV. Drawing the rest from reference TRBV16 and TRBJ2-7, the complete variable domain is GEEVAQTPKHLVRGEGQKAKLYCAPIKGHSYVFWYQQVLKNEFKFLISFQNENVFDETGMPKERFSAKCLPNSPCSLEIQATKLEDSAVYFCASSPRGRGGEQYFGPGTRLTVT.

V usage is TRBV27 and J usage is TRBJ1-6, with D unresolved. The CDR3 is 13 residues long. Germline V lookup: CDR1 MNHEY, CDR2 SMNVEV (reference sequence). Trimming left V 7 bases short and J 7 bases short, with 11 bases between. CDR3 sequence: CASTGLNNSPLHF. In nucleotides, the CDR3 is TGTGCCAGCACCGGACTGAACAATTCACCCCTCCACTTT.